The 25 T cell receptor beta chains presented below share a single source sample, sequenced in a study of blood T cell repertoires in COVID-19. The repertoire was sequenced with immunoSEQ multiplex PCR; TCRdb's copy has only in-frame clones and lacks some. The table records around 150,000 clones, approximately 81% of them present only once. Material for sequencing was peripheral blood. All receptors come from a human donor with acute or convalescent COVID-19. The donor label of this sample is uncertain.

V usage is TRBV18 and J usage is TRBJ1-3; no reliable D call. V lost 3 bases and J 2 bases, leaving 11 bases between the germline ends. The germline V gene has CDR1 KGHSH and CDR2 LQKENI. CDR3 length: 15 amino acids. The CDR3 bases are TGTGCCAGCTCACCGAAACAGCTAACTGGAAACACCATATATTTT. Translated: CASSPKQLTGNTIYF.

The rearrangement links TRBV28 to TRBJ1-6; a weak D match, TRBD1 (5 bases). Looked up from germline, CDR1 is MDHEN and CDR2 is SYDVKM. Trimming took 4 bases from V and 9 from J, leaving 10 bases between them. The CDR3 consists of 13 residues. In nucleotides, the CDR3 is TGTGCCAGCAGTTCAGGGTCGGGTTCACCCCTCCACTTT. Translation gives CASSSGSGSPLHF.

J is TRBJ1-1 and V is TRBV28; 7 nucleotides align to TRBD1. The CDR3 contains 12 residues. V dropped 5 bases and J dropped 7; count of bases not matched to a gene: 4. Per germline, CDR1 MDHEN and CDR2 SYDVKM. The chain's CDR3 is CASSQTGREAFF. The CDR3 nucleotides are TGTGCCAGCAGTCAGACAGGGCGTGAAGCTTTCTTT.

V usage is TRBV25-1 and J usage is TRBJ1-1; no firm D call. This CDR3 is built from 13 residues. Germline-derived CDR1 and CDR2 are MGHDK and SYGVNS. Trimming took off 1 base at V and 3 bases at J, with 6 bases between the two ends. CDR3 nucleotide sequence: TGTGCCAGCAGTGAATCGGGGTACACTGAAGCTTTCTTT. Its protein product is CASSESGYTEAFF.

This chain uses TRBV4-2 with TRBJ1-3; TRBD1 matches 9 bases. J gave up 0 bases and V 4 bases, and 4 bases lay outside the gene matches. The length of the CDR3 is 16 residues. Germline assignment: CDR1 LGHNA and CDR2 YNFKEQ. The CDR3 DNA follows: TGTGCCAGCAGCCCGGGACAGGGTAACTCTGGAAACACCATATATTTT. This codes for CASSPGQGNSGNTIYF.

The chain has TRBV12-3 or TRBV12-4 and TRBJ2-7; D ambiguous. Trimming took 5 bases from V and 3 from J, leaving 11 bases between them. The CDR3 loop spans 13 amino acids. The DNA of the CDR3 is TGTGCCAGCAGTCCTAACAGTCTCTACGAGCAGTACTTC. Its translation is CASSPNSLYEQYF.

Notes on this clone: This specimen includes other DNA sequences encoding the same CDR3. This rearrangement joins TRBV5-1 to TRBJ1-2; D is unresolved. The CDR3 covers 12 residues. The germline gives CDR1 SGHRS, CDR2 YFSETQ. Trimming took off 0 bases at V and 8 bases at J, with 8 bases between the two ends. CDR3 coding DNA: TGCGCCAGCAGCTTGGGAACCGGGGGCTACACCTTC. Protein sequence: CASSLGTGGYTF.

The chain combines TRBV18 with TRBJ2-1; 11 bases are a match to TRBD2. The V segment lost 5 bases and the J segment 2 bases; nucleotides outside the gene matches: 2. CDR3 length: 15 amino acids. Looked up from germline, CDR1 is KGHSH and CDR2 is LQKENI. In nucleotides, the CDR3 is TGTGCCAGCTCAGAACTAGCGGGAGCCTACAATGAGCAGTTCTTC. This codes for CASSELAGAYNEQFF.

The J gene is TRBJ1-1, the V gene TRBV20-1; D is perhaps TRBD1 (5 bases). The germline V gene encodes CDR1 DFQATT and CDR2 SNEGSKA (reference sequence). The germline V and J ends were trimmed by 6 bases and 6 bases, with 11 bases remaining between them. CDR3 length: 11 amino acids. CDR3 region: CSAHRKAEAFF. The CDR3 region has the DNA TGCAGTGCCCACAGGAAGGCTGAAGCTTTCTTT.

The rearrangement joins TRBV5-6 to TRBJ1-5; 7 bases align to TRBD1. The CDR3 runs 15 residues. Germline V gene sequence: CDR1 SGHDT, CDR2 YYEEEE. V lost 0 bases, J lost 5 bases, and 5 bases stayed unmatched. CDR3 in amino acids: CASSLARGWDQPQHF. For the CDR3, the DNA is TGTGCCAGCAGCTTGGCCAGGGGGTGGGATCAGCCCCAGCATTTT.

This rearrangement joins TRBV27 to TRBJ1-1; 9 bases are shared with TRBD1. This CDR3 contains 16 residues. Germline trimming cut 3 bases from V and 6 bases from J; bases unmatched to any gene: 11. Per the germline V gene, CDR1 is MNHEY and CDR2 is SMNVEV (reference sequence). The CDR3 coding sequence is TGTGCCAGCAGTTTCCGACAGGGGGGAAGCGTGGCTGAAGCTTTCTTT. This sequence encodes CASSFRQGGSVAEAFF.

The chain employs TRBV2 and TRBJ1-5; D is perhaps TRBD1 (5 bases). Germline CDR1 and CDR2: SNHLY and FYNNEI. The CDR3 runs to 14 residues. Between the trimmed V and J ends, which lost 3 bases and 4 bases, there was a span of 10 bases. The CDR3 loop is CASSEWGLNQPQHF. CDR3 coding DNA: TGTGCCAGCAGTGAGTGGGGCCTAAATCAGCCCCAGCATTTT.

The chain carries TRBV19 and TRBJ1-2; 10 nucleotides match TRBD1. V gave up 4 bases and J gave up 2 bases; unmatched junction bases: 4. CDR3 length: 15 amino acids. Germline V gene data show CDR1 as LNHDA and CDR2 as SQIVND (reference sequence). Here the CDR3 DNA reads TGTGCCAGTAGTACCCCGGGACAGGGGAACTATGGCTACACCTTC. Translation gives CASSTPGQGNYGYTF.

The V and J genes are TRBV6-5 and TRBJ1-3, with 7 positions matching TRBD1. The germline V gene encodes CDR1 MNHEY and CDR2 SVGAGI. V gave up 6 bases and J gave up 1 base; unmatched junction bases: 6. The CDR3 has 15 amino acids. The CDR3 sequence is CASRETGHSGNTIYF. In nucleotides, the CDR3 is TGTGCCAGCAGAGAGACAGGGCATTCTGGAAACACCATATATTTT.

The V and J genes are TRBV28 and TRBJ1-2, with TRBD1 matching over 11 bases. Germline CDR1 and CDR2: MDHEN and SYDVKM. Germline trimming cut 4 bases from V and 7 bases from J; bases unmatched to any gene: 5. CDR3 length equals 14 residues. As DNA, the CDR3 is TGTGCCAGCAGTTACCCGGGACAGGGGGTTGGCTACACCTTC. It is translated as CASSYPGQGVGYTF.

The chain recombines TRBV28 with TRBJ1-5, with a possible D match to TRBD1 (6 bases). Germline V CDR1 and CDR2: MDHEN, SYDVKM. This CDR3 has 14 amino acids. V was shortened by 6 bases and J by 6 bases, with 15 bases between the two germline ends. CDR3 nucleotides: TGTGCCAGCAGCCAACCCGGGACATCTCAGCCCCAGCATTTT. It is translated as CASSQPGTSQPQHF.

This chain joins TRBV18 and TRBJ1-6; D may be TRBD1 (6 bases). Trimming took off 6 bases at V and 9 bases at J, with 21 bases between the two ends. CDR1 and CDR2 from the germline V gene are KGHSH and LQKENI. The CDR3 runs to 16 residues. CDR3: CASSTSRSQGGSPLHF. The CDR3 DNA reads TGTGCCAGCTCGACCAGTCGTTCACAGGGCGGTTCACCCCTCCACTTT.

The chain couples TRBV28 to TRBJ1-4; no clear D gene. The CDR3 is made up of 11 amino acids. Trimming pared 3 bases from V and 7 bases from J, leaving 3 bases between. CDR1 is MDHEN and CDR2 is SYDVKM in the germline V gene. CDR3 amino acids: CASSFLEKLFF. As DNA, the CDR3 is TGTGCCAGCAGTTTTCTTGAAAAACTGTTTTTT.

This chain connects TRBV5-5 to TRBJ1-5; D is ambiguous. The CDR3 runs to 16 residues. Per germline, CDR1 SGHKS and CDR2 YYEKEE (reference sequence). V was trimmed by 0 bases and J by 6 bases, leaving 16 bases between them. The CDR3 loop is CASSLEGGGWGQPQHF. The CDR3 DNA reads TGTGCCAGCAGCTTGGAGGGCGGAGGGTGGGGTCAGCCCCAGCATTTT.

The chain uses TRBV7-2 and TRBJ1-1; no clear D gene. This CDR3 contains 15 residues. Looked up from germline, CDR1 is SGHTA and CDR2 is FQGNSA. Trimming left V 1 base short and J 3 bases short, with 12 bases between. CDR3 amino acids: CASSLGSAQDTEAFF. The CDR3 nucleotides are TGTGCCAGCAGCTTAGGATCCGCCCAGGACACTGAAGCTTTCTTT.

The CDR3 region is CASSVTGQGANTEAFF. The CDR3 DNA follows: TGTGCCAGCAGCGTAACAGGACAGGGGGCTAACACTGAAGCTTTCTTT. The chain carries TRBV9 and TRBJ1-1; TRBD1 matches at 11 bases. The CDR3 is 16 residues long. J lost 2 bases, V lost 1 base, and 4 bases had no gene match. Germline V gene sequence: CDR1 SGDLS, CDR2 YYNGEE.

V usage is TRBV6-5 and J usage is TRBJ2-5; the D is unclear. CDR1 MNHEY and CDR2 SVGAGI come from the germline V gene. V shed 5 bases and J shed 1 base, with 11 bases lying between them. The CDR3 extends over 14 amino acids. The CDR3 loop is CASSQTPGQETQYF. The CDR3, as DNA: TGTGCCAGCAGTCAGACTCCCGGCCAAGAGACCCAGTACTTC.

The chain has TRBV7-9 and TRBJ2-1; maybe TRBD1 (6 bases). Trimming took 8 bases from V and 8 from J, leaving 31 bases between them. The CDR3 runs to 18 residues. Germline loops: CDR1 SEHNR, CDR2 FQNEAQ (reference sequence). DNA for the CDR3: TGTGCCAGCCATCACCCCAGTCGAGTGGGGGCGCATACCGATGAGCAGTTCTTC. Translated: CASHHPSRVGAHTDEQFF.

The CDR3 DNA reads as TGTGCCAGTAGTATATCCACCGGGACAGGAGAAAACACCATATATTTT. This codes for CASSISTGTGENTIYF. The genes are TRBV19 and TRBJ1-3; 8 bases are a match to TRBD1. V lost 2 bases, J lost 6 bases, and 9 bases stayed unmatched. From germline, CDR1 is LNHDA and CDR2 SQIVND (reference sequence). This CDR3 contains 16 residues.

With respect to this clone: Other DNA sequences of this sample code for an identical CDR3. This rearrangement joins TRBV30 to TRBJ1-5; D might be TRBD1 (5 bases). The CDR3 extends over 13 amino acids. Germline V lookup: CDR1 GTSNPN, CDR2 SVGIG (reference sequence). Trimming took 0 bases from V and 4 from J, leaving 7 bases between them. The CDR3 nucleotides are TGTGCCTGGAGTGTACGGGGGAATCAGCCCCAGCATTTT. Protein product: CAWSVRGNQPQHF.